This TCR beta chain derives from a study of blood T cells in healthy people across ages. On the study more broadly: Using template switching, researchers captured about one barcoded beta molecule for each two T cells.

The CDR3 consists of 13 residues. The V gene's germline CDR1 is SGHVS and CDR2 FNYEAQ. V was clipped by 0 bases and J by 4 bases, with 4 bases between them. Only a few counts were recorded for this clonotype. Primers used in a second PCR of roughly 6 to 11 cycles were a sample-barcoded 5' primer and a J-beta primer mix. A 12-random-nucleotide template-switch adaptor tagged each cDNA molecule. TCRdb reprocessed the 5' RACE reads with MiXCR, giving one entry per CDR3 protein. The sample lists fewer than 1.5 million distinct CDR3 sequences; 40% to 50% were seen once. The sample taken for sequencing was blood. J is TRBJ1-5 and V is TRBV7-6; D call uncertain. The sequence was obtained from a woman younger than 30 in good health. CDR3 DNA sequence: TGTGCCAGCAGCTTAGCACAGAATCAGCCCCAGCATTTT. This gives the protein CASSLAQNQPQHF.